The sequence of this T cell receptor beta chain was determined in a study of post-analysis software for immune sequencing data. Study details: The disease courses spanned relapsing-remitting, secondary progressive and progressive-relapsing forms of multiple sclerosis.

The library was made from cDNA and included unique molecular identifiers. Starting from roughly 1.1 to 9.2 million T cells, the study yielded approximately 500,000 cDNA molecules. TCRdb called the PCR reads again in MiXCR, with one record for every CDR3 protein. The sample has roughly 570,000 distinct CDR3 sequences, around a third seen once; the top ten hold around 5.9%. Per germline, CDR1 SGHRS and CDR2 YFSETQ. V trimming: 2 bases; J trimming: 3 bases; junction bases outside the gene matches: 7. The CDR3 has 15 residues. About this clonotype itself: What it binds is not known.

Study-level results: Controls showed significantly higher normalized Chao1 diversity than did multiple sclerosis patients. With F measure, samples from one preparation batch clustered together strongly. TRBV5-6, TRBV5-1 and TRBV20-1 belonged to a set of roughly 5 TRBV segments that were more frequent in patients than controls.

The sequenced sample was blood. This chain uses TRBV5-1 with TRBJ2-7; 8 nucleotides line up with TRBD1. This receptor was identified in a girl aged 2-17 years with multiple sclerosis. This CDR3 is CASSFWAGGIYEQYF. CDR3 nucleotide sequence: TGCGCCAGCAGCTTTTGGGCAGGGGGCATCTACGAGCAGTACTTC.